One sample yielded the 29 T cell receptor beta chains listed below, sequenced in a study of blood T cells in healthy people across ages. With a J-beta primer mix and a sample-barcoded 5' primer, a second PCR ran 7 to 11 cycles. MiXCR, run by TCRdb on the 5' RACE reads, gives a single entry per CDR3 protein. The sample holds more than 650,000 distinct CDR3 sequences, approximately 24% seen once. These data were also filed under a second study, of T cells of mothers and their children.

Sequencing was performed on blood. The receptors come from a boy younger than 18 in good health.

The rearrangement links TRBV11-2 to TRBJ2-7; weak D call: TRBD1 (6 bases). The CDR3 totals 15 residues. Per germline, CDR1 SGHAT and CDR2 FQNNGV. V dropped 1 base and J dropped 3 bases, with 13 bases sitting between them. This chain's CDR3 is CASSLAGGYLYEQYF. The CDR3 DNA sequence: TGTGCCAGCAGCTTAGCTGGGGGCTACCTCTACGAGCAGTACTTC.

CDR3 region: CASSEALHRSYNEQFF. The CDR3 DNA follows: TGTGCCAGCAGTGAAGCGCTTCATAGATCCTACAATGAGCAGTTCTTC. The chain carries TRBV6-1 and TRBJ2-1; D is uncertain. The CDR3 has 16 amino acids. The germline V and J ends were trimmed by 0 bases and 1 base, with 10 bases remaining between them. In germline, CDR1 is MNHNS, CDR2 SASEGT.

On this clonotype: The junction does not match germline at one end; this may be a read error. The CDR3 DNA reads as TGTGCCAGCAGTGAAAGCTTCTATGGCCACACCTTC. The encoded protein is CASSESFYGHTF. The rearrangement joins TRBV6-1 to TRBJ1-2, with D hard to call. CDR3 length equals 12 residues. The germline gives CDR1 MNHNS, CDR2 SASEGT.

This clonotype occurred a few times. This chain joins TRBV20-1 and TRBJ2-5; 8 bases line up with TRBD2. With V trimmed by 6 bases and J by 5 bases, 14 bases remained unmatched. Per the germline V gene, CDR1 is DFQATT and CDR2 is SNEGSKA (reference sequence). The CDR3 has 15 residues. The CDR3 sequence: CSAKGTSRTWETQYF. In nucleotides, the CDR3 is TGCAGTGCGAAAGGGACTAGTCGGACTTGGGAGACCCAGTACTTC.

The table lists this clonotype with a few counts. The gene calls are TRBV28 and TRBJ2-5; D remains unclear. This CDR3 has 13 amino acids. V was trimmed by 6 bases and J by 9 bases, leaving 17 bases between them. Per the germline V gene, CDR1 is MDHEN and CDR2 is SYDVKM. The chain's CDR3 is CASSRPETTAQYF. DNA for the CDR3: TGTGCCAGCAGCCGACCCGAGACGACGGCCCAGTACTTC.

This clonotype appeared a few times. The chain combines TRBV5-4 with TRBJ2-5; D is unclear. The CDR3 is made up of 14 amino acids. V was shortened by 5 bases and J by 1 base, with 12 bases between the two germline ends. Germline loops: CDR1 SGHNT, CDR2 YYREEE (reference sequence). The CDR3 bases are TGTGCCAGCAGTTCCCAGCGCTCCCAAGAGACCCAGTACTTC. It encodes CASSSQRSQETQYF.

The genes are TRBV2 and TRBJ2-5, with TRBD1 as a possible D gene (6 bases). The germline V gene has CDR1 SNHLY and CDR2 FYNNEI. The CDR3 runs to 14 residues. Trimming left V 7 bases short and J 0 bases short, with 12 bases between. CDR3 in DNA: TGTGCCAGCATGAATGACAGGTACCAAGAGACCCAGTACTTC. As protein: CASMNDRYQETQYF.

A few counts support this clonotype. The chain links TRBV25-1 to TRBJ1-5, with no clear D. This CDR3 has 14 amino acids. Trimming took 3 bases from V and 0 from J, leaving 6 bases between them. CDR1 and CDR2 from the germline V gene are MGHDK and SYGVNS. The CDR3 region is CASSDPASNQPQHF. The CDR3 coding sequence is TGTGCCAGCAGTGACCCAGCTAGCAATCAGCCCCAGCATTTT.

In its sample, this clonotype was seen a few times. The chain links TRBV3-1 to TRBJ2-4; 13 bases agree with TRBD2. CDR3 length: 15 residues. From germline, CDR1 is LGHDT and CDR2 YNNKEL (reference sequence). The junction had 2 bases not matched to a gene; V was cut back by 7 bases and J by 2 bases. The CDR3 protein is CASKGLAGSKNIQYF. CDR3 in DNA: TGTGCCAGCAAGGGACTAGCGGGGTCCAAAAACATTCAGTACTTC.

The chain is built from TRBV12-3 or TRBV12-4 and TRBJ2-5; D gene ambiguous. The germline V and J ends were trimmed by 2 bases and 5 bases, with 15 bases remaining between them. The CDR3 totals 15 residues. This CDR3 reads CASSLMPLSQETQYF. DNA of the CDR3: TGTGCCAGCAGTTTAATGCCTCTTAGCCAGGAGACCCAGTACTTC.

This clonotype showed up just a few times. The chain uses TRBV9 and TRBJ1-4, with a weak D call TRBD1 (5 bases). The ends were cut back, 4 bases at V and 10 bases at J, with 14 bases in the middle. The length of the CDR3 is 13 residues. From germline, CDR1 is SGDLS and CDR2 YYNGEE. CDR3 protein: CASSPGEGRKLFF. CDR3 nucleotide sequence: TGTGCCAGCAGCCCGGGTGAGGGACGAAAACTGTTTTTT.

This clonotype was counted only a few times. One junction end disagrees with the germline gene, perhaps due to a read error. The chain links TRBV29-1 to TRBJ2-7; 7 bases line up with TRBD1. Germline values: CDR1 SQVTM, CDR2 ANQGSEA. CDR3 size: 13 residues. CDR3 amino acids: CSVEGQGVHEQYF. As DNA, the CDR3 is TGTAGCGTCGAAGGCCAGGGGGTCCACGAGCAGTACTTC.

The chain has TRBV29-1 and TRBJ2-5; 8 bases match TRBD2. This CDR3 spans 13 amino acids. Trimming cost V 7 bases and J 0 bases; bases outside gene matches: 4. Germline CDR1 is SQVTM and CDR2 is ANQGSEA. The CDR3 sequence: CSASGGNQETQYF. The CDR3 DNA reads as TGCAGCGCCAGCGGGGGAAACCAAGAGACCCAGTACTTC.

This chain connects TRBV5-1 to TRBJ2-5; 10 positions match TRBD2. CDR3 length: 18 amino acids. The trim removed 0 bases at V and 4 bases at J, leaving 12 bases unmatched. The germline CDR1 and CDR2 sequences are SGHRS and YFSETQ. CDR3 DNA: TGCGCCAGCAGCTTGGGATCGTCGGGACTAGCGAGTGGAGAGACCCAGTACTTC. Translated: CASSLGSSGLASGETQYF.

This chain connects TRBV10-3 to TRBJ1-3; the D gene is possibly TRBD1 (6 bases). Germline lookup yields CDR1 ENHRY and CDR2 SYGVKD. This CDR3 has 15 residues. The ends were cut back, 0 bases at V and 2 bases at J, with 8 bases in the middle. CDR3 in amino acids: CAISESTGPGNTIYF. The CDR3 DNA is TGTGCCATCAGTGAGTCGACAGGCCCTGGAAACACCATATATTTT.

This clonotype was detected a few times. The chain employs TRBV4-2 and TRBJ2-7; 8 nucleotides align to TRBD1. The CDR3 consists of 14 residues. Germline assignment: CDR1 LGHNA and CDR2 YNFKEQ. V gave up 2 bases and J gave up 4 bases; unmatched junction bases: 4. As DNA, the CDR3 is TGTGCCAGCAGCCAAACGACAGGGGTATACGAGCAGTACTTC. Its translation: CASSQTTGVYEQYF.

CDR3 in amino acids: CASSQDPPGLTQYF. CDR3 nucleotide sequence: TGCGCCAGCAGCCAAGATCCCCCGGGGCTGACGCAGTATTTT. The chain has TRBV4-1 and TRBJ2-3; D possibly matches TRBD1 or TRBD2 (5 bases each). V was pared by 0 bases and J by 9 bases, with 13 bases between. Looked up from germline, CDR1 is MGHRA and CDR2 is YSYEKL. The CDR3 has 14 residues.

The genes are TRBV9 and TRBJ2-2, with D perhaps matching TRBD2 (5 bases). Germline CDR1 SGDLS, CDR2 YYNGEE. V was trimmed by 2 bases and J by 2 bases, leaving 7 bases between them. The CDR3 has 14 residues. The CDR3 nucleotides read TGTGCCAGCAGCGTTCGGGGTAACACCGGGGAGCTGTTTTTT. Translating gives CASSVRGNTGELFF.

This chain connects TRBV20-1 to TRBJ2-3, with TRBD2 matching 10 bases. The V gene end was trimmed by 6 bases and the J gene end by 4 bases; junction bases not matched to a gene: 10. This CDR3 contains 15 residues. Germline CDR1 and CDR2: DFQATT and SNEGSKA (reference sequence). The CDR3 DNA reads as TGCAGTGCCAAACCAGTAGCGGGAGGCGCAGATACGCAGTATTTT. It specifies CSAKPVAGGADTQYF.

The chain couples TRBV9 to TRBJ1-6; TRBD1 agrees at 8 bases. Germline V CDR1 and CDR2: SGDLS, YYNGEE. Trimming removed 4 bases from V and 4 bases from J; junction bases left unmatched: 4. CDR3 length equals 15 residues. DNA of the CDR3: TGTGCCAGCAGCCCCCGACAGGGGTATAATTCACCCCTCCACTTT. Translating gives CASSPRQGYNSPLHF.

This clonotype appeared a few times. This chain uses TRBV5-5 with TRBJ2-5; TRBD1 matches 9 bases. Judging by the DNA end, TRBJ2-1 fits better; the J call may be wrong. CDR3 length equals 15 residues. Germline V gene data show CDR1 as SGHKS and CDR2 as YYEKEE (reference sequence). Here the CDR3 reads CASSYPGQGYNEQFF. CDR3 in DNA: TGTGCCAGCAGTTATCCGGGACAGGGATACAATGAGCAGTTCTTC.

The V call is TRBV4-1, the J call TRBJ2-7, with D perhaps TRBD2 (7 bases). The CDR3 spans 18 residues. V was clipped by 1 base and J by 3 bases, with 22 bases between them. CDR1 MGHRA and CDR2 YSYEKL come from the germline V gene. The CDR3: CASSQVALGTGGRYEQYF. The CDR3 nucleotides read TGCGCCAGCAGCCAAGTTGCCCTTGGGACGGGGGGCCGCTACGAGCAGTACTTC.

This clonotype turned up a few times. This chain uses TRBV29-1 with TRBJ1-1; D gene unclear. The CDR3 is made up of 11 amino acids. Per germline, CDR1 SQVTM and CDR2 ANQGSEA. Trimming removed 2 bases from V and 7 bases from J, with 8 bases in between. CDR3 in amino acids: CSVEYANEAFF. Written as DNA, the CDR3 is TGCAGCGTTGAATACGCTAATGAAGCTTTCTTT.

This clonotype was seen more than once but under ten times. One end of the junction is discordant with germline, which a read error may explain. The rearrangement joins TRBV7-7 to TRBJ2-1; D might be TRBD1 (6 bases). The germline V gene has CDR1 SSHAT and CDR2 FNYEAQ (reference sequence). The CDR3 is made up of 15 amino acids. Here the CDR3 reads CASSRLLQGYNEQFF. The CDR3 nucleotides read TGTGCTAGCAGCCGACTCTTACAGGGCTACAATGAGCAGTTCTTC.

As for this clonotype: The germline gene is not matched at one end of the junction; a read error may be the cause. V usage is TRBV3-1 and J usage is TRBJ2-5, with D unclear. The CDR3 covers 14 residues. Germline V lookup: CDR1 LGHDT, CDR2 YNNKEL (reference sequence). This CDR3 is CASSQRDFQETQYF. The DNA for the CDR3 is TGTGCCAGTAGCCAACGAGACTTCCAAGAGACCCAGTACTTC.

The chain couples TRBV12-5 to TRBJ2-2; 12 bases match TRBD1. The germline V gene encodes CDR1 LGHNT and CDR2 FRNRAP. Trimming cost V 2 bases and J 4 bases; bases outside gene matches: 14. The CDR3 loop spans 20 amino acids. Written as DNA, the CDR3 is TGTGCTAGTGGTTTGAAGGACCAAAGGGGACAGGGGGCTTTCACCGGGGAGCTGTTTTTT. Amino acids: CASGLKDQRGQGAFTGELFF.

The chain uses TRBV6-2 or TRBV6-3 and TRBJ2-3; 13 bases are a match to TRBD2. Germline CDR1 MNHEY, CDR2 SVGEGT. CDR3 size: 16 residues. V dropped 5 bases and J dropped 7; count of bases not matched to a gene: 9. This CDR3 reads CASSRPGTSGKNTQYF. CDR3 sequence (DNA): TGTGCCAGCAGTCGACCCGGGACTAGCGGGAAAAATACGCAGTATTTT.

The chain recombines TRBV10-3 with TRBJ2-5; 10 nucleotides line up with TRBD2. TRBJ2-1 explains the end of the DNA better; the J call may be wrong. The CDR3 sequence is 15 residues long. Germline CDR1 and CDR2: ENHRY and SYGVKD. This chain's CDR3 is CAISDSGGALYEQFF. In DNA, the CDR3 is TGTGCCATCAGTGACAGCGGGGGGGCGTTGTATGAGCAGTTCTTC.

This chain joins TRBV28 and TRBJ2-7, with D perhaps matching TRBD1 (5 bases). Germline CDR1 is MDHEN and CDR2 is SYDVKM. CDR3 size: 13 residues. V was clipped by 6 bases and J by 5 bases, with 14 bases between them. CDR3 sequence: CASRATVWHEQYF. CDR3 sequence (DNA): TGTGCCAGCAGGGCGACAGTTTGGCACGAGCAGTACTTC.